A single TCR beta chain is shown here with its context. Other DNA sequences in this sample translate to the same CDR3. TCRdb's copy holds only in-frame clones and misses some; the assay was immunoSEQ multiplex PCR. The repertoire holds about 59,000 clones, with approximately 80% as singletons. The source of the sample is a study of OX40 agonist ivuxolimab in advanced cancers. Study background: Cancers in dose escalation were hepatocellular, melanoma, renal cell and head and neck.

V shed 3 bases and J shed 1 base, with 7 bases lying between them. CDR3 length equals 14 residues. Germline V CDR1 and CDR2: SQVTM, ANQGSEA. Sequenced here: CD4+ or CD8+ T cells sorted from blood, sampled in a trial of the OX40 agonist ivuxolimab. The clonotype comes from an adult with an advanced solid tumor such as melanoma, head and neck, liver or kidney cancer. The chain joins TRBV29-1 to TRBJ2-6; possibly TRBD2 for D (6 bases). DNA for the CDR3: TGCAGCGTTGAGGGAGGATCTGGGGCCAACGTCCTGACTTTC. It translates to CSVEGGSGANVLTF.